This TCR beta chain was sequenced in a study of blood T cell repertoires in COVID-19. Original data processing: Amplification of reference gene primers provided the estimated nucleated cell counts. Method: immunoSEQ multiplex PCR; TCRdb's copy keeps in-frame clones and lacks some. Clonal size and the V and J genes are those of that table, whereas D and trimming came from the DNA. The sample contains 150,000 or so clones, more than 65% of which appear only once. The sequence derives from a woman aged 45-59 years with acute or convalescent COVID-19. The material sequenced was peripheral blood.

This chain's CDR3 is CASSGQGGTEAFF. CDR3 bases: TGCGCCAGCAGTGGACAGGGAGGCACTGAAGCTTTCTTT. The J gene is TRBJ1-1, the V gene TRBV10-2, with 7 bases aligning to TRBD1. Looked up from germline, CDR1 is WSHSY and CDR2 is SAAADI. CDR3 length: 13 amino acids. J lost 4 bases, V lost 4 bases, and 3 bases had no gene match.